This is a list of T cell receptor beta chains from one sample in a study of blood T cell repertoires in COVID-19. Some clones are missing from TCRdb's copy, which holds only in-frame ones; the method was immunoSEQ multiplex PCR. The top ten clones hold under 2% of a sample with some 70,000 clones, over 80% of them seen once. Sequences were obtained from peripheral blood. The receptors derive from a woman aged 60-75 years with acute or convalescent COVID-19. Both conserved end residues are part of each CDR3. D genes are given only for firm matches. The size of a clone is reported for some rows only, either as once, few or many, or as a class for expanded clones.

V	J	D	size	CDR3	DNA
TRBV19	TRBJ1-4	TRBD1	.	CASGDSLLRKLFF	TGTGCCAGTGGGGACAGCTTACTAAGAAAACTGTTTTTT
TRBV29-1	TRBJ1-1	.	.	CSSGQNTEAFF	TGCAGCTCTGGACAGAACACTGAAGCTTTCTTT
TRBV5-6	TRBJ2-1	TRBD2	few	CASSLRLAGGHNEQFF	TGTGCCAGCAGCTTGAGACTAGCGGGAGGTCACAATGAGCAGTTCTTC
TRBV7-3	TRBJ2-5	.	.	CASSSSGSSRQETQYF	TGTGCCAGCAGCTCTTCAGGGTCTAGTCGGCAAGAGACCCAGTACTTC
TRBV6-5	TRBJ1-2	.	.	CASSFPEGLGYTF	TGTGCCAGCAGTTTCCCGGAGGGGCTAGGCTACACCTTC
TRBV5-4	TRBJ1-4	.	few	CASSLEGSRNGKLFF	TGTGCCAGCAGCTTGGAAGGGAGTCGGAATGGAAAACTGTTTTTT
TRBV10-3	TRBJ2-3	.	.	CAIGVRAADTQYF	TGTGCCATCGGAGTCAGGGCAGCAGATACGCAGTATTTT
TRBV19	TRBJ1-2	.	.	CASSSAGGRRYGYTF	TGTGCCAGTAGTTCAGCTGGGGGCAGAAGATATGGCTACACCTTC
TRBV11-2	TRBJ2-7	.	.	CASSLDQGHSYEQYF	TGTGCCAGCAGCTTAGATCAGGGCCACTCCTACGAGCAGTACTTC
TRBV19	TRBJ1-5	TRBD1	.	CASSTGTGGRNQPQHF	TGTGCCAGTAGTACGGGGACAGGGGGCCGAAATCAGCCCCAGCATTTT
TRBV3-1/TRBV3-2	TRBJ1-6	TRBD1	.	CASSPSRTGVLSYNSPLHF	TGTGCCAGCAGCCCGTCTCGGACAGGGGTTCTCTCCTATAATTCACCCCTCCACTTT
TRBV2	TRBJ1-1	TRBD1	.	CASSPDRVREAFF	TGTGCCAGCAGTCCCGACAGGGTAAGAGAAGCTTTCTTT
TRBV5-1	TRBJ2-5	TRBD2	.	CASSLQTSGRETQYF	TGCGCCAGCAGCTTACAGACTAGCGGGAGGGAGACCCAGTACTTC